The rows below give T cell receptor beta chains drawn from one sample of a study of T cell responses to AZD1222 COVID-19 vaccine. Sequencing used immunoSEQ multiplex PCR; TCRdb keeps in-frame clones, though not all of them. The sample holds more than 75,000 clones, approximately 90% seen once. This specimen consisted of peripheral blood, obtained 28 days after the second AZD1222 dose. The origin of the receptors is an adult who received the AZD1222 COVID-19 vaccine. The CDR3 runs from the conserved cysteine through the conserved F or W. D genes are given only for firm matches. Not every row has a clone size; where given, it reads once, few, many or a size class.

clone_size,j_call,v_call,d_call,cdr3_length,cdr3_nt,cdr3_aa
NA,TRBJ2-5,TRBV18,NA,15,TGTGCCAGCTCACCTTCCGACCAAAGGGGGGAGACCCAGTACTTC,CASSPSDQRGETQYF
NA,TRBJ2-1,TRBV6-1,NA,13,TGTGCCAGCAGTGATGACAAGGACAATGAGCAGTTCTTC,CASSDDKDNEQFF
once,TRBJ1-3,TRBV9,TRBD1,15,TGTGCCAGCAGCGTCGGGACAGCCTCTGGAAACACCATATATTTT,CASSVGTASGNTIYF
NA,TRBJ2-1,TRBV10-1,NA,18,TGCGCCAGCAGCCCGACAGGGAGGGGTGTTGCGGCCTACAATGAGCAGTTCTTC,CASSPTGRGVAAYNEQFF
NA,TRBJ1-2,TRBV7-9,TRBD1,16,TGTGCCAGCAGCTTAGGAGGGACAGGAGGGGCTAGCGGCTACACCTTC,CASSLGGTGGASGYTF
NA,TRBJ2-3,TRBV7-2,TRBD2,14,TGTGCCAGCAGCTTAGTGGCGGGAGCAGATACGCAGTATTTT,CASSLVAGADTQYF
once,TRBJ1-1,TRBV30,NA,14,TGTGCCTGGAGTCTCAGGGACCGGAGCACTGAAGCTTTCTTT,CAWSLRDRSTEAFF
NA,TRBJ2-3,TRBV10-2,NA,14,TGCGCCAGCGGAACGACTAGTAATTCAGATACGCAGTATTTT,CASGTTSNSDTQYF
once,TRBJ2-5,TRBV9,NA,13,TGTGCCAGCAGCGTGGCCCTTTGGGAGACCCAGTACTTC,CASSVALWETQYF
few,TRBJ2-7,TRBV6-4,NA,18,TGTGCCAGCAGTGGGAATCGGAAGTATCTCTACTACTACTACGAGCAGTACTTC,CASSGNRKYLYYYYEQYF